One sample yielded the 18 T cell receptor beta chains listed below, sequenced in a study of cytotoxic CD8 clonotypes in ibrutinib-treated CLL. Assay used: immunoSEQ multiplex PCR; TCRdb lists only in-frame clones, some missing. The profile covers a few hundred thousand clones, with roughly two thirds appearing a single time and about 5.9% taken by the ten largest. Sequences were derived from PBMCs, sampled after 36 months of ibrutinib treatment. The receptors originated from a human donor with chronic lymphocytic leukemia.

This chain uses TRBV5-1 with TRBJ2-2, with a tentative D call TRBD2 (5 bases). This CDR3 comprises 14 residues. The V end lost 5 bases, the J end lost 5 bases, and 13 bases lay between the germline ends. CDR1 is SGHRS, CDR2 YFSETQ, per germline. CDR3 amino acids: CASRTPGSTGELFF. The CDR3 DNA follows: TGCGCCAGCAGGACTCCGGGATCAACCGGGGAGCTGTTTTTT.

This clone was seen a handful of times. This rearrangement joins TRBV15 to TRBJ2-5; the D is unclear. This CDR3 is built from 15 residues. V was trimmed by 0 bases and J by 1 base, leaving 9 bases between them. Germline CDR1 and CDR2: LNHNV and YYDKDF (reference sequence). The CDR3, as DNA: TGTGCCACCAGCAGAGATCGGGCTAGCCAAGAGACCCAGTACTTC. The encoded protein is CATSRDRASQETQYF.

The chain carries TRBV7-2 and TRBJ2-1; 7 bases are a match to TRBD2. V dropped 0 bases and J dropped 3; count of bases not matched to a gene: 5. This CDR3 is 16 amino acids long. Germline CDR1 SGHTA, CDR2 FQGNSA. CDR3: CASSLALANNYNEQFF. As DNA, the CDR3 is TGTGCCAGCAGCTTAGCACTAGCGAACAACTACAATGAGCAGTTCTTC.

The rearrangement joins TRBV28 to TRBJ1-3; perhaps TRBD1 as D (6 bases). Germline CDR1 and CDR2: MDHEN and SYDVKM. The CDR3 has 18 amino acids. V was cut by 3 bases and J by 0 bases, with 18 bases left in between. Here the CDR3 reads CASSLPGPGGLSGNTIYF. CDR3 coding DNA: TGTGCCAGCAGTTTGCCCGGTCCCGGGGGGCTCTCTGGAAACACCATATATTTT.

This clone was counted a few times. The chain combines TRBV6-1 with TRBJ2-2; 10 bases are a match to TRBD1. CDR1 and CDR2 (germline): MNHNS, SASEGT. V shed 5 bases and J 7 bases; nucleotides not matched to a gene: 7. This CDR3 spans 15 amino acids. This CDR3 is CASSSGTGVGGELFF. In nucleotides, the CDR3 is TGTGCCAGCAGTAGCGGGACAGGGGTAGGCGGGGAGCTGTTTTTT.

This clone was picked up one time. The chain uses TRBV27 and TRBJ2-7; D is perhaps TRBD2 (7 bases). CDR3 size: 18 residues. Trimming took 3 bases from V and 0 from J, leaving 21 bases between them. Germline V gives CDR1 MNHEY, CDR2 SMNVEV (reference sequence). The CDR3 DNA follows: TGTGCCAGCAGTTTTTCGGGGGGCGCGGGGCCCCACTCCTACGAGCAGTACTTC. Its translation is CASSFSGGAGPHSYEQYF.

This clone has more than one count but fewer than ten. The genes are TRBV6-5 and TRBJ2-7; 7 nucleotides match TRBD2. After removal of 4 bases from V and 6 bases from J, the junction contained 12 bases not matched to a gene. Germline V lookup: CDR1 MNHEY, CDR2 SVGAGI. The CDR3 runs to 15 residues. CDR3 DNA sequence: TGTGCCAGCAGTTGGGACCGGACTAGGCTGGTCGAGCAGTACTTC. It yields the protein CASSWDRTRLVEQYF.

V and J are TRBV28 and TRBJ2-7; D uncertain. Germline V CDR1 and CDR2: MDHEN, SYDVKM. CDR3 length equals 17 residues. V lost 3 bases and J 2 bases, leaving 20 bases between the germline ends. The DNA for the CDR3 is TGTGCCAGCAGTTTCTACCCAACGGGCCCCTCTACCTACGAGCAGTACTTC. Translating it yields CASSFYPTGPSTYEQYF.

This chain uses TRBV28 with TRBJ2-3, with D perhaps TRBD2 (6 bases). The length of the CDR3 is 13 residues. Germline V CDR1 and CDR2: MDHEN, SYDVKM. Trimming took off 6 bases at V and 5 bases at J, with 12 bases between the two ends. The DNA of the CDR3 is TGTGCCAGCAGGGGCCAGGAGGGAGATACGCAGTATTTT. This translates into CASRGQEGDTQYF.

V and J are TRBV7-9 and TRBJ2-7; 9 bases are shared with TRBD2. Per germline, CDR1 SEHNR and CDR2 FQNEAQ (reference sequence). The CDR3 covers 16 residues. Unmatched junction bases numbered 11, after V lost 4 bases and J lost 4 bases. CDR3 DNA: TGTGCCAGCAGCTCGCCCCAACCGGGACTAGCATACGAGCAGTACTTC. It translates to CASSSPQPGLAYEQYF.

CDR3 nucleotides: TGTGCCAGCAGCCCCACACTGACTAGCGGCTACGAGCAGTACTTC. It yields the protein CASSPTLTSGYEQYF. The gene calls are TRBV7-2 and TRBJ2-7; 9 nucleotides align to TRBD2. This CDR3 is built from 15 residues. The V gene's germline CDR1 is SGHTA and CDR2 FQGNSA. V shed 5 bases, J shed 3 bases, and the junction held 8 bases outside the gene matches. Complete variable domain (other parts from reference TRBV7-2 and TRBJ2-7): GAGVSQSPSNKVTEKGKDVELRCDPISGHTALYWYRQSLGQGLEFLIYFQGNSAPDKSGLPSDRFSAERTGGSVSTLTIQRTQQEDSAVYLCASSPTLTSGYEQYFGPGTRLTVT.

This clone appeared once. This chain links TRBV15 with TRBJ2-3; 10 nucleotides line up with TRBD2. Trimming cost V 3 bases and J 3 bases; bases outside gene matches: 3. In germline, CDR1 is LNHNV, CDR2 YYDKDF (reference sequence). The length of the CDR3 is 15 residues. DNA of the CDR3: TGTGCCACCAGCAGGAGCGGGAGGGCTACAGATACGCAGTATTTT. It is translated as CATSRSGRATDTQYF. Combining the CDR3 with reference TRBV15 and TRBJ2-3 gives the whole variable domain DAMVIQNPRYQVTQFGKPVTLSCSQTLNHNVMYWYQQKSSQAPKLLFHYYDKDFNNEADTPDNFQSRRPNTSFCFLDIRSPGLGDTAMYLCATSRSGRATDTQYFGPGTRLTVL.

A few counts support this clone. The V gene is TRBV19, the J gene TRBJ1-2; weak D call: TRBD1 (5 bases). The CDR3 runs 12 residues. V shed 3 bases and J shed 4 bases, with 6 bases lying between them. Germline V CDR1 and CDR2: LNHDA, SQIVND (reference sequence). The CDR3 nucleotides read TGTGCCAGTAGTATCCAGGGCTATGGCTACACCTTC. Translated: CASSIQGYGYTF.

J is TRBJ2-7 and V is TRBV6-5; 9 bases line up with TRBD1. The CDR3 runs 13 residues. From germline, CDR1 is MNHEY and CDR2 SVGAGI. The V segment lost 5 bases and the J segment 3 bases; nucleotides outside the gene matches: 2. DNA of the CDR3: TGTGCCAGCAGTGGGACAGGGAGCTACGAGCAGTACTTC. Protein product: CASSGTGSYEQYF.

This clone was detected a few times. CDR3 sequence reads: CASSEWLYSGYTF. DNA of the CDR3: TGTGCCAGCAGTGAATGGCTCTACTCTGGCTACACCTTC. The V gene is TRBV2, the J gene TRBJ1-2; D gene uncertain. This CDR3 region has 13 residues. V was pared by 2 bases and J by 7 bases, with 11 bases between. Looked up from germline, CDR1 is SNHLY and CDR2 is FYNNEI.

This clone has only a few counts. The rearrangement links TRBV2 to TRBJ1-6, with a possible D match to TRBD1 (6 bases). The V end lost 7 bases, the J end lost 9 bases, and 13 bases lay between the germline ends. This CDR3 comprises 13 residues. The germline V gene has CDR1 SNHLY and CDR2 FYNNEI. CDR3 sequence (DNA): TGTGCCAGCACCAGGGGAAGGGGTTCACCCCTCCACTTT. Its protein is CASTRGRGSPLHF.

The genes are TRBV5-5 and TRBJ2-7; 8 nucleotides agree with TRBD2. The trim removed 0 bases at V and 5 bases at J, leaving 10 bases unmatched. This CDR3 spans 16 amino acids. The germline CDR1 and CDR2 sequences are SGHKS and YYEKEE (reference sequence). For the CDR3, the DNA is TGTGCCAGCAGCTTGGCCCGGTTCGGGAGGGCAAACGAGCAGTACTTC. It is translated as CASSLARFGRANEQYF.

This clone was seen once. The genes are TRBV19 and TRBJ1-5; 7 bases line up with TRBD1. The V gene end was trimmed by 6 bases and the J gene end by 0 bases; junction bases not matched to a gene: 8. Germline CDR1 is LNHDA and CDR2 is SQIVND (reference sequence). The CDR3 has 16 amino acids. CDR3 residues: CASSPGQTYSNQPQHF. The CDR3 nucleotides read TGTGCCAGTAGCCCGGGACAGACCTATAGCAATCAGCCCCAGCATTTT.